This is a list of T cell receptor beta chains from one sample in a study of T cells in Graves' hyperthyroidism and ophthalmopathy. Using its own MiXCR run on the multiplex PCR reads, TCRdb lists one record per CDR3 protein. In the table there are about 600,000 distinct CDR3 sequences, 16% of which are singletons. Specimen: blood. These TCRs come from a woman in her forties with Graves' ophthalmopathy. Each CDR3 is given with its conserved first and last residue. Fields, in order: clone size, J gene, CDR3 length, D gene, V gene, CDR3 protein, CDR3 DNA. D genes are given only for firm matches. For some rows the clone size is stated as once, few or many, or as a class when expanded; others skip it.

NA TRBJ1-2 16 NA TRBV28 CASRVAGTERYYGYTF TGTGCCAGCAGGGTAGCCGGGACCGAGAGGTATTATGGCTACACCTTC
many TRBJ2-7 17 TRBD1 TRBV6-1 CASSGDRVGKFIYEQYF TGTGCCAGCAGTGGGGACAGGGTAGGGAAATTCATCTACGAGCAGTACTTC
many TRBJ2-1 14 NA TRBV28 CASSFVEAHRWQFF TGTGCCAGCAGTTTCGTGGAAGCCCATCGGTGGCAGTTCTTC
once TRBJ2-7 17 TRBD2 TRBV4-1 CASSQDLWTRAEYEQYF TGCGCCAGCAGCCAAGATCTATGGACTAGGGCGGAGTACGAGCAGTACTTC
many TRBJ1-2 14 TRBD1 TRBV10-3 CAISDPQGAVGYTF TGTGCCATCAGTGACCCCCAGGGGGCTGTTGGCTACACCTTC
NA TRBJ2-3 17 NA TRBV7-7 CASSLLVSGPLADTQYF TGTGCTAGCAGCTTACTCGTTTCCGGGCCTTTGGCAGATACGCAGTATTTT
many TRBJ1-6 15 NA TRBV7-8 CASSLMGGNNSPLHF TGTGCCAGCAGCTTAATGGGGGGCAATAATTCACCCCTCCACTTT
many TRBJ1-5 14 NA TRBV20-1 CSARALALDQPQHF TGCAGTGCACGGGCCCTAGCCCTCGATCAGCCCCAGCATTTT
many TRBJ1-3 14 NA TRBV20-1 CSARTLSSGNTIYF TGCAGTGCTCGGACATTGAGCTCTGGAAACACCATATATTTT
few TRBJ1-1 14 NA TRBV29-1 CSVARGTLNTEAFF TGCAGCGTCGCCCGAGGGACCTTGAACACTGAAGCTTTCTTT
many TRBJ2-7 13 NA TRBV28 CASSPSPTYEQYF TGTGCCAGCAGTCCCAGCCCGACCTACGAGCAGTACTTC
NA TRBJ2-3 13 NA TRBV20-1 CSTKSPAGDTQYF TGCAGTACTAAAAGTCCTGCGGGAGATACGCAGTATTTT
few TRBJ1-5 13 NA TRBV24-1 CATSDFDNQPQHF TGTGCCACCAGTGATTTCGACAATCAGCCCCAGCATTTT
many TRBJ2-1 15 NA TRBV6-1 CASSEAVGTYNEQFF TGTGCCAGCAGTGAAGCGGTCGGCACCTACAATGAGCAGTTCTTC
NA TRBJ1-5 16 NA TRBV20-1 CSARPPGGGTGQPQHF TGCAGTGCTAGACCACCCGGAGGGGGAACCGGTCAGCCCCAGCATTTT
few TRBJ1-4 12 NA TRBV2 CASNGPGPLGFF TGTGCCAGCAACGGACCGGGACCTTTAGGGTTTTTT
many TRBJ2-2 17 TRBD1 TRBV28 CASKRDDRGTNTGELFF TGTGCCAGCAAAAGGGACGACAGGGGCACCAACACCGGGGAGCTGTTTTTT
NA TRBJ1-2 20 TRBD1 TRBV5-1 CASSVDPAGTGSSFNYGYTF TGCGCCAGCAGCGTGGACCCAGCCGGGACAGGTTCCTCTTTTAACTATGGCTACACCTTC
NA TRBJ2-1 16 NA TRBV24-1 CATSDRSTSRYNEQFF TGTGCCACCAGTGATCGCAGTACTAGCCGCTACAATGAGCAGTTCTTC
few TRBJ2-1 13 NA TRBV5-1 CASSFSTGYEQFF TGCGCCAGCAGCTTCTCTACGGGCTATGAGCAGTTCTTC
many TRBJ2-1 13 NA TRBV20-1 CSARGTTYNEQFF TGCAGTGCTAGAGGGACTACCTACAATGAGCAGTTCTTC
NA TRBJ1-3 16 NA TRBV19 CASSIGGSSSGNTIYF TGTGCCAGTAGTATCGGAGGTAGCAGCTCTGGAAACACCATATATTTT
few TRBJ2-7 14 NA TRBV4-1 CASSQENEGYEQYF TGCGCCAGCAGCCAAGAGAACGAGGGATACGAGCAGTACTTC
NA TRBJ2-3 18 TRBD2 TRBV2 CASPRGVGSGASTDTQYF TGTGCCAGCCCCCGGGGGGTGGGTAGCGGGGCCAGCACAGATACGCAGTATTTT
many TRBJ2-7 14 NA TRBV20-1 CSARDRTSSYEQYF TGCAGTGCTAGAGATAGGACAAGCTCCTACGAGCAGTACTTC
many TRBJ2-6 15 NA TRBV2 CASSVGNSGANVLTF TGTGCCAGCAGTGTTGGAAACTCTGGGGCCAACGTCCTGACTTTC
many TRBJ1-5 14 TRBD1 TRBV20-1 CSALRTGFDQPQHF TGCAGTGCGTTAAGGACAGGGTTTGATCAGCCCCAGCATTTT
NA TRBJ2-7 15 TRBD2 TRBV20-1 CSVQKVAGDSYEQYF TGCAGTGTACAAAAAGTAGCGGGAGACTCCTACGAGCAGTACTTC
many TRBJ2-7 16 NA TRBV6-1 CASSYQGVTLSYEQYF TGTGCCAGCAGTTACCAGGGAGTTACCCTCTCCTACGAGCAGTACTTC
NA TRBJ2-1 16 TRBD1 TRBV2 CAGSLDPGTANNEQFF TGTGCCGGCAGCTTGGACCCCGGGACAGCTAACAATGAGCAGTTCTTC
NA TRBJ2-1 17 TRBD2 TRBV10-3 CAISESIGGGDYNEQFF TGTGCCATCAGTGAGTCGATTGGTGGGGGGGACTACAATGAGCAGTTCTTC
NA TRBJ2-7 15 TRBD1 TRBV18 CASSTGTGWTYEQYF TGTGCCAGCTCAACCGGGACAGGGTGGACCTACGAGCAGTACTTC
many TRBJ2-2 13 NA TRBV5-1 CASSLEASGELFF TGCGCCAGCAGCTTGGAGGCATCCGGGGAGCTGTTTTTT
many TRBJ2-3 16 NA TRBV2 CASRVEHLRGTDTQYF TGTGCCAGCAGAGTGGAACACCTAAGAGGCACAGATACGCAGTATTTT
NA TRBJ2-2 16 NA TRBV20-1 CSARDPRSGNTGELFF TGCAGTGCTAGAGATCCCAGGAGCGGGAACACCGGGGAGCTGTTTTTT
NA TRBJ1-2 14 NA TRBV6-1 CASSYPQANYGYTF TGTGCCAGCAGTTATCCCCAGGCTAACTATGGCTACACCTTC
NA TRBJ1-6 18 NA TRBV7-9 CASSSYTSPVSYNSPLHF TGTGCCAGCAGCTCGTATACGAGTCCTGTCTCCTATAATTCACCCCTCCACTTT
NA TRBJ1-5 16 NA TRBV7-3 CASSLDWVSSNQPQHF TGTGCCAGCAGCTTAGATTGGGTTTCAAGCAATCAGCCCCAGCATTTT
NA TRBJ2-1 13 TRBD2 TRBV5-1 CASRGGDYNEQFF TGCGCCAGCAGGGGGGGGGACTACAATGAGCAGTTCTTC
few TRBJ2-6 15 NA TRBV6-1 CASSVTTPGANVLTF TGTGCCAGCAGCGTAACCACCCCCGGGGCCAACGTCCTGACTTTC
NA TRBJ1-1 16 NA TRBV10-2 CASRSRDGNMNTEAFF TGCGCCAGCAGAAGCCGGGACGGAAACATGAACACTGAAGCTTTCTTT
NA TRBJ2-7 15 NA TRBV5-4 CASSLGSGSQYEQYF TGTGCCAGCAGCTTGGGGTCGGGGAGTCAGTACGAGCAGTACTTC
NA TRBJ1-2 14 NA TRBV5-8 CASSKRGGGYGYTF TGTGCCAGCAGCAAACGGGGGGGAGGCTATGGCTACACCTTC
NA TRBJ1-5 14 NA TRBV28 CASSSWEARGFQHF TGTGCCAGCAGTTCGTGGGAGGCGAGGGGATTTCAGCATTTT
many TRBJ2-3 16 NA TRBV3-1 CASSQSPGFGTDTQYF TGTGCCAGCAGCCAAAGTCCGGGGTTCGGCACAGATACGCAGTATTTT
NA TRBJ1-4 14 TRBD1 TRBV5-1 CASRVGTGDEKLLF TGCGCCAGCAGAGTAGGGACAGGGGATGAAAAACTGCTTTTT
many TRBJ2-1 13 TRBD1 TRBV20-1 CSASGDRDNEQFF TGCAGTGCTAGCGGGGACAGGGACAATGAGCAGTTCTTC
few TRBJ1-1 15 NA TRBV15 CATSTRGAIPGEAFF TGTGCCACCAGCACTCGTGGGGCCATCCCCGGTGAAGCTTTCTTT
many TRBJ1-1 13 NA TRBV2 CASSVQGVTEAFF TGTGCCAGCAGTGTACAGGGAGTCACTGAAGCTTTCTTT
few TRBJ2-1 16 NA TRBV9 CASSVAWGAGIDEQFF TGTGCCAGCAGCGTAGCATGGGGCGCCGGGATCGATGAGCAGTTCTTC
few TRBJ2-1 15 NA TRBV27 CASVPRGGSYNEQFF TGTGCCAGCGTCCCCCGTGGGGGCTCCTACAATGAGCAGTTCTTC
NA TRBJ1-4 16 TRBD1 TRBV4-1 CASSRTTGVQNEKLFF TGCGCCAGCAGCCGCACCACAGGGGTCCAAAATGAAAAACTGTTTTTT
NA TRBJ2-7 14 NA TRBV6-6 CASSYSGGGYEQYF TGTGCCAGCAGTTACTCCGGGGGCGGGTACGAGCAGTACTTC
NA TRBJ2-3 14 TRBD1 TRBV2 CASSEQGVADTQYF TGTGCCAGCAGTGAACAGGGGGTGGCAGATACGCAGTATTTT
many TRBJ2-3 14 NA TRBV30 CAWSVMVGIDTQYF TGTGCCTGGAGTGTAATGGTCGGGATAGATACGCAGTATTTT
few TRBJ1-5 16 TRBD1 TRBV12-3/TRBV12-4 CASSPGTDQLNQPQHF TGTGCCAGCAGTCCTGGGACAGATCAACTCAATCAGCCCCAGCATTTT
many TRBJ2-7 14 NA TRBV7-6 CASSLGPISYEQYF TGTGCCAGCAGCTTAGGTCCGATTTCCTACGAGCAGTACTTC